Shown below are 4 T cell receptor beta chains from a single sample sequenced in a study of T-cell reconstitution after alpha-beta-depleted transplantation in children. Unique molecular identifiers featured in how the TCRbeta library was prepared. MiXCR, run by TCRdb on the PCR reads, gives a single entry per CDR3 protein. The sample holds roughly 500,000 distinct CDR3 sequences, roughly 18% seen once. Sequenced material: PBMCs from the stem cell graft donor, taken from the stem cell graft. The origin of the receptors is a human donor who donated a stem cell graft to a child with acute lymphoblastic leukemia.

This clonotype was picked up many times. This sequence joins TRBV9 and TRBJ1-1; TRBD1 matches 9 bases. There are 13 residues in the CDR3. V lost 3 bases, J lost 9 bases, and 6 bases stayed unmatched. The germline gives CDR1 SGDLS, CDR2 YYNGEE. The CDR3 region is CASSGTTGGKAFF. As DNA, the CDR3 is TGTGCCAGCAGCGGTACGACAGGGGGTAAAGCTTTCTTT.

This clonotype occurred a few times. J is TRBJ2-1 and V is TRBV20-1; D is undetermined. Germline V lookup: CDR1 DFQATT, CDR2 SNEGSKA (reference sequence). This CDR3 spans 15 amino acids. The ends were cut back, 3 bases at V and 0 bases at J, with 12 bases in the middle. CDR3 amino acids: CSARGQGSSYNEQFF. The CDR3, as DNA: TGCAGTGCTAGGGGTCAAGGTAGCTCCTACAATGAGCAGTTCTTC.

This chain links TRBV14 with TRBJ1-3; no reliable D call. V was clipped by 1 base and J by 4 bases, with 8 bases between them. CDR3 size: 14 residues. Germline CDR1 and CDR2: SGHDN and FVKESK. The CDR3 coding sequence is TGTGCCAGCAGCCAAGGGGGAACCGGAAACACCATATATTTT. It specifies CASSQGGTGNTIYF.

The chain uses TRBV2 and TRBJ2-1, with D possibly TRBD1 on 6 matching bases. Germline V gene lookup returns CDR1 SNHLY and CDR2 FYNNEI. The CDR3 extends over 19 amino acids. V was trimmed by 0 bases and J by 4 bases, leaving 22 bases between them. This CDR3 reads CASSEAEAVGQLFYNEQFF. For the CDR3, the DNA is TGTGCCAGCAGTGAAGCTGAAGCCGTCGGACAGCTATTTTACAATGAGCAGTTCTTC.